These 21 T cell receptor beta chains share one sample of origin, sequenced in a study of blood T cell repertoires in COVID-19. The repertoire was sequenced with immunoSEQ multiplex PCR; TCRdb's copy has only in-frame clones and lacks some. Among around 100,000 clones listed, about 81% were seen once. The sequenced sample consisted of peripheral blood. These receptors all come from a woman aged 60-75 years with acute or convalescent COVID-19.

This clone was picked up a small number of times. V usage is TRBV9 and J usage is TRBJ2-3, with TRBD2 as a possible D gene (6 bases). V was pared by 4 bases and J by 0 bases, with 15 bases between. CDR1 and CDR2 (germline): SGDLS, YYNGEE. This CDR3 has 16 residues. Here the CDR3 DNA reads TGTGCCAGCAGCCCCAGACTAGGTATTAGCACAGATACGCAGTATTTT. It translates to CASSPRLGISTDTQYF.

The chain carries TRBV2 and TRBJ1-6; 7 bases are a match to TRBD1. After removal of 7 bases from V and 0 bases from J, the junction contained 3 bases not matched to a gene. Germline V gene sequence: CDR1 SNHLY, CDR2 FYNNEI. The CDR3 loop spans 15 amino acids. Written as DNA, the CDR3 is TGTGCCAGCAAAGGGACAGACTCCTATAATTCACCCCTCCACTTT. This gives the protein CASKGTDSYNSPLHF. Full variable domain (remainder filled in from reference TRBV2 and TRBJ1-6): EPEVTQTPSHQVTQMGQEVILRCVPISNHLYFYWYRQILGQKVEFLVSFYNNEISEKSEIFDDQFSVERPDGSNFTLKIRSTKLEDSAMYFCASKGTDSYNSPLHFGNGTRLTVT.

This CDR3 is CASSKQGQYNSPLHF. CDR3 DNA sequence: TGTGCCAGCAGCAAACAGGGGCAGTATAATTCACCCCTCCACTTT. V usage is TRBV21-1 and J usage is TRBJ1-6; the D call of TRBD1 is as the table states it, not checked on the DNA. TRBV21-1 is reported as a pseudogene. CDR3 length equals 15 residues.

The chain carries TRBV3-1 (or the pseudogene TRBV3-2) and TRBJ1-6; D is ambiguous. V lost 3 bases and J 0 bases, leaving 9 bases between the germline ends. CDR3 size: 16 residues. Germline V gives CDR1 LGHDT, CDR2 YNNKEL (reference sequence). For the CDR3, the DNA is TGTGCCAGCAGCCAGGAACTAAGCTCCTATAATTCACCCCTCCACTTT. Encoded protein: CASSQELSSYNSPLHF.

The genes are TRBV4-2 and TRBJ2-5; D is ambiguous. The CDR3 spans 15 residues. Trimming stripped 0 bases from V and 1 base from J, with 9 bases between. The germline CDR1 and CDR2 sequences are LGHNA and YNFKEQ. Here the CDR3 reads CASSQDVAVQETQYF. The CDR3 DNA follows: TGTGCCAGCAGCCAAGATGTGGCAGTCCAAGAGACCCAGTACTTC.

Here the CDR3 reads CASSPLTGGYGYTF. CDR3 bases: TGTGCCAGCAGCCCTTTGACAGGGGGCTATGGCTACACCTTC. The chain has TRBV3-1 (or the pseudogene TRBV3-2) and TRBJ1-2; TRBD1 aligns across 9 bases. Unmatched junction bases numbered 4, after V lost 4 bases and J lost 4 bases. Germline V gene lookup returns CDR1 LGHDT and CDR2 YNNKEL (reference sequence). The CDR3 consists of 14 residues.

On this clone itself: The same CDR3 is also encoded by other DNA sequences in this sample. J is TRBJ1-1 and V is TRBV27; D call uncertain. Trimming removed 3 bases from V and 2 bases from J, with 7 bases in between. CDR3 size: 13 residues. Germline values: CDR1 MNHEY, CDR2 SMNVEV (reference sequence). Here the CDR3 DNA reads TGTGCCAGCAGTTTTGCGGGTAACACTGAAGCTTTCTTT. It specifies CASSFAGNTEAFF.

The chain carries TRBV6-5 and TRBJ2-1; TRBD2 matches at 9 bases. Looked up from germline, CDR1 is MNHEY and CDR2 is SVGAGI. The CDR3 has 15 amino acids. The J segment lost 5 bases and the V segment lost 7 bases, leaving 9 bases of the junction unmatched. CDR3 protein: CASNLAGGLDNEQFF. Written as DNA, the CDR3 is TGTGCCAGCAACTTGGCGGGGGGGTTGGACAATGAGCAGTTCTTC.

The chain has TRBV2 and TRBJ1-5; D unclear. V was shortened by 2 bases and J by 3 bases, with 11 bases between the two germline ends. The germline CDR1 and CDR2 sequences are SNHLY and FYNNEI. The length of the CDR3 is 15 residues. The CDR3 DNA reads TGTGCCAGCAGTGAAAGGTTGACTCTCAATCAGCCCCAGCATTTT. Its translation: CASSERLTLNQPQHF.

The chain carries TRBV12-3 or TRBV12-4 and TRBJ1-2, with a weak D call TRBD1 (5 bases). CDR3 length equals 12 residues. V was trimmed by 3 bases and J by 13 bases, leaving 15 bases between them. The CDR3 loop is CASSFNIREGTF. Written as DNA, the CDR3 is TGTGCCAGCAGTTTCAATATCAGGGAGGGCACCTTC.

This clone occurred a few times. V usage is TRBV28 and J usage is TRBJ1-1; D gene unclear. Trimming took 4 bases from V and 4 from J, leaving 7 bases between them. In germline, CDR1 is MDHEN, CDR2 SYDVKM. There are 12 residues in the CDR3. CDR3 coding DNA: TGTGCCAGCAGTTCCCTAATCACTGAAGCTTTCTTT. This codes for CASSSLITEAFF. The whole variable domain, filled in from reference TRBV28 and TRBJ1-1, reads DVKVTQSSRYLVKRTGEKVFLECVQDMDHENMFWYRQDPGLGLRLIYFSYDVKMKEKGDIPEGYSVSREKKERFSLILESASTNQTSMYLCASSSLITEAFFGQGTRLTVV.

CDR3 bases: TGTGCCACCCGTTACAGGGGGGCAAATTCACCCCTCCACTTT. Amino acids: CATRYRGANSPLHF. The genes are TRBV19 and TRBJ1-6; 8 nucleotides align to TRBD1. The length of the CDR3 is 14 residues. The trim removed 10 bases at V and 7 bases at J, leaving 9 bases unmatched. Germline CDR1 reads LNHDA; CDR2 reads SQIVND (reference sequence).

The chain couples TRBV6-2 or TRBV6-3 to TRBJ2-3, with D unresolved. V lost 4 bases, J lost 3 bases, and 11 bases lay in between. Germline CDR1 MNHEY, CDR2 SVGEGT. The CDR3 is made up of 14 amino acids. The CDR3 spells CASSSNDWTDTQYF. CDR3 nucleotide sequence: TGTGCCAGCAGTTCCAACGACTGGACAGATACGCAGTATTTT.

The rearrangement uses TRBV30 and TRBJ1-6, with D tentatively TRBD1 (5 bases). The germline gives CDR1 GTSNPN, CDR2 SVGIG (reference sequence). This CDR3 has 13 residues. The V and J ends lost 0 bases and 7 bases respectively, with 7 bases between them. The CDR3 nucleotides are TGTGCCTGGAGTGTGACAGACAATTCACCCCTCCACTTT. Translating gives CAWSVTDNSPLHF. Complete variable domain (other parts from reference TRBV30 and TRBJ1-6): SQTIHQWPATLVQPVGSPLSLECTVEGTSNPNLYWYRQAAGRGLQLLFYSVGIGQISSEVPQNLSASRPQDRQFILSSKKLLLSDSGFYLCAWSVTDNSPLHFGNGTRLTVT.

This clone was recorded at least ten times. V usage is TRBV6-6 and J usage is TRBJ2-7; 8 nucleotides agree with TRBD1. This CDR3 is 12 amino acids long. J gave up 6 bases and V 4 bases, and 2 bases lay outside the gene matches. Germline CDR1 and CDR2: MNHNY and SVGAGI (reference sequence). CDR3 DNA: TGTGCCAGCAGTTCGACAGGGGTCGAGCAGTACTTC. This sequence encodes CASSSTGVEQYF.

The chain employs TRBV7-6 and TRBJ2-5; tentatively, D is TRBD1 (6 bases). V was trimmed by 4 bases and J by 2 bases, leaving 11 bases between them. The germline V gene encodes CDR1 SGHVS and CDR2 FNYEAQ. The CDR3 loop spans 14 amino acids. CDR3 sequence (DNA): TGTGCCAGCAGCTCCGCCGGGACACAAGAGACCCAGTACTTC. Translating it yields CASSSAGTQETQYF. Full variable domain (outside the CDR3, taken from reference TRBV7-6 and TRBJ2-5): GAGVSQSPRYKVTKRGQDVALRCDPISGHVSLYWYRQALGQGPEFLTYFNYEAQQDKSGLPNDRFSAERPEGSISTLTIQRTEQRDSAMYRCASSSAGTQETQYFGPGTRLLVL.

The chain is built from TRBV7-2 and TRBJ1-3; 10 bases are a match to TRBD1. V trimming: 4 bases; J trimming: 4 bases; junction bases outside the gene matches: 4. Germline values: CDR1 SGHTA, CDR2 FQGNSA. The CDR3 consists of 15 residues. The CDR3 sequence: CASSWGQGTGNTIYF. CDR3 DNA: TGTGCCAGCAGCTGGGGACAGGGGACGGGAAACACCATATATTTT.

The chain is built from TRBV5-4 and TRBJ1-2, with D unclear. The germline CDR1 and CDR2 sequences are SGHNT and YYREEE (reference sequence). V lost 4 bases and J lost 9, with 13 bases in between. This CDR3 has 12 residues. In nucleotides, the CDR3 is TGTGCCAGCAGCCCTGGCGGCAGACGCTACACCTTC. It yields the protein CASSPGGRRYTF.

The sample holds one count of this clone. The rearrangement joins TRBV19 to TRBJ1-1; D is possibly TRBD1 (5 bases). Germline CDR1 reads LNHDA; CDR2 reads SQIVND (reference sequence). The CDR3 totals 14 residues. Trimming removed 2 bases at V and 2 bases at J, with 9 bases between. The CDR3 protein is CASSITGLNTEAFF. The CDR3, as DNA: TGTGCCAGTAGTATAACAGGACTAAACACTGAAGCTTTCTTT. Together with reference TRBV19 and TRBJ1-1, the CDR3 gives the full variable domain: DGGITQSPKYLFRKEGQNVTLSCEQNLNHDAMYWYRQDPGQGLRLIYYSQIVNDFQKGDIAEGYSVSREKKESFPLTVTSAQKNPTAFYLCASSITGLNTEAFFGQGTRLTVV.

The V call is TRBV19, the J call TRBJ2-5; a weak D match, TRBD2 (6 bases). The germline V gene has CDR1 LNHDA and CDR2 SQIVND (reference sequence). This CDR3 has 18 amino acids. The V end was cut by 3 bases, the J end by 3 bases, with 23 bases between. The CDR3 loop reads CASSISPLRAGTEETQYF. DNA for the CDR3: TGTGCCAGTAGTATTAGCCCCCTGAGGGCGGGGACTGAAGAGACCCAGTACTTC.

The sample holds a few counts of this clone. V is TRBV2 and J is TRBJ1-4; no clear D. Germline CDR1 reads SNHLY; CDR2 reads FYNNEI. The CDR3 loop spans 13 amino acids. V lost 6 bases and J 8 bases, leaving 13 bases between the germline ends. The CDR3 spells CASRERVEEKLFF. The CDR3 DNA reads TGTGCCAGCAGGGAGAGGGTGGAGGAAAAACTGTTTTTT.